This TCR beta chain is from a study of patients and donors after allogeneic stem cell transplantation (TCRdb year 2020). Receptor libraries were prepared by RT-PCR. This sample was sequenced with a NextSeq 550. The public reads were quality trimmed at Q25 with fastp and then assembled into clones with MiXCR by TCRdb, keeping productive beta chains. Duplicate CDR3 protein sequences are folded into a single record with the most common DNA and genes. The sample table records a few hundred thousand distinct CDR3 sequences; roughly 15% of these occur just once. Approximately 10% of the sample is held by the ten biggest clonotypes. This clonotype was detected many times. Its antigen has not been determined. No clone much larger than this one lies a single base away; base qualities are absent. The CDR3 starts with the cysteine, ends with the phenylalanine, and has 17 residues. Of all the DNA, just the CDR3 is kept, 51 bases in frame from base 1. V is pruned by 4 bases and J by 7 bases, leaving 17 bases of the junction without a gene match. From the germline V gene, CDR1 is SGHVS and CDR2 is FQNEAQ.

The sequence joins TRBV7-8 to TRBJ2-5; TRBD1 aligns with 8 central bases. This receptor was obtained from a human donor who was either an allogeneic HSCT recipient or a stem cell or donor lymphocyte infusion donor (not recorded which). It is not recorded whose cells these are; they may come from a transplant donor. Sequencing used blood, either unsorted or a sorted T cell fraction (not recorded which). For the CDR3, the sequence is CASSSRGDRGFVATQYF. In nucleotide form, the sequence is TGTGCCAGCAGCTCGCGGGGCGACAGGGGCTTCGTTGCGACCCAGTACTTC. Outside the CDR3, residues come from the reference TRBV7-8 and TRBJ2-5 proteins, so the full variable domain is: GAGVSQSPRYKVAKRGQDVALRCDPISGHVSLFWYQQALGQGPEFLTYFQNEAQLDKSGLPSDRFFAERPEGSVSTLKIQRTQQEDSAVYLCASSSRGDRGFVATQYFGPGTRLLVL.